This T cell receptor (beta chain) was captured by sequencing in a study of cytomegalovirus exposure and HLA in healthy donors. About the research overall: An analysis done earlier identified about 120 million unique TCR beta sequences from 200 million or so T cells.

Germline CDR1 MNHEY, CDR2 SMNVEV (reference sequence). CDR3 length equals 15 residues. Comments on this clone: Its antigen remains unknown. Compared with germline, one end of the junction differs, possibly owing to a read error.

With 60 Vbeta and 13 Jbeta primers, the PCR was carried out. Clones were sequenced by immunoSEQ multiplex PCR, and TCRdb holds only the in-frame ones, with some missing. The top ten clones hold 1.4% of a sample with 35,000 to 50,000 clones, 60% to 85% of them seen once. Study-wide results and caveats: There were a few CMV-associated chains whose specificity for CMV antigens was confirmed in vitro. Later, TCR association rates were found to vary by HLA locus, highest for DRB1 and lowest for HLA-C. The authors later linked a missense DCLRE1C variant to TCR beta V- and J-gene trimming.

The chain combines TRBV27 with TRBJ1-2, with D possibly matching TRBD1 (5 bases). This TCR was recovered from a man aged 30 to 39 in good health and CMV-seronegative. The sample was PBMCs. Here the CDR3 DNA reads TGTGCCAGCACTTCCCTACTGACAGCTAACTATGGCCACACCTTC. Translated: CASTSLLTANYGHTF.